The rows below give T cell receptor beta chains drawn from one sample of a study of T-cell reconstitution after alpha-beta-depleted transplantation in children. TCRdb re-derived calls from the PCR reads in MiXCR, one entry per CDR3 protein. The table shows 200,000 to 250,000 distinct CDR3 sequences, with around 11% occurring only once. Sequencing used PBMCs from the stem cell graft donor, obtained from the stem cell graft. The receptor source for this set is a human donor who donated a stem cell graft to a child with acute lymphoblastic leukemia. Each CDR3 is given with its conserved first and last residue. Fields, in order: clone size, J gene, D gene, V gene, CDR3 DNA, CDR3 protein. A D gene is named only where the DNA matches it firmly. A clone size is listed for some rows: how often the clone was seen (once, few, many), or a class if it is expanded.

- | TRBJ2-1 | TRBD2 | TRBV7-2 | TGTGCCAGCAGCTTAATTAGCGGGCGGGAGGATGAGCAGTTCTTC | CASSLISGREDEQFF
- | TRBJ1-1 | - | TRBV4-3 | TGCGCCAGCAGGCTAAAAGACAGGAACACTGAAGCTTTCTTT | CASRLKDRNTEAFF
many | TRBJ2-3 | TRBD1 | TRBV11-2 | TGTGCCAGCAGCTTTAAAACAGGGGGCGCCACAGATACGCAGTATTTT | CASSFKTGGATDTQYF
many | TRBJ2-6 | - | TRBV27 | TGTGCCAGCAGCCATAAGACTGGGGCCAACGTCCTGACTTTC | CASSHKTGANVLTF
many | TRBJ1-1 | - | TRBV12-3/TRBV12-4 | TGTGCCAGCAGTTTGGCTTCGAATGGGGTAGACACTGAAGCTTTCTTT | CASSLASNGVDTEAFF
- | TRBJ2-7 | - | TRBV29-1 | TGCAGCGTTGAGCTGGGTCGCTCCTACGAGCAGTACTTC | CSVELGRSYEQYF
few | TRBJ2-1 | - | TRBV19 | TGTGCCAGCCGTCGAGGAGAACTTTCCTACAATGAGCAGTTCTTC | CASRRGELSYNEQFF
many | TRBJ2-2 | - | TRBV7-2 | TGTGCCACCTACGACCTGGTATTAAACACCGGGGAGCTGTTTTTT | CATYDLVLNTGELFF
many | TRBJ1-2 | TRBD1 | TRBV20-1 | TGCAGTGCTAGACCGGGACAGGGACAGGGCTACACCTTC | CSARPGQGQGYTF
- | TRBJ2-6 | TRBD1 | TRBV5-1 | TGCGCCAGCAGCCGAAGCTACAGGGGCGAGGGATCTGGGGCCAACGTCCTGACTTTC | CASSRSYRGEGSGANVLTF
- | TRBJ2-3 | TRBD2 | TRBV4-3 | TGCGCCAGCAGCCAGGGGGGCGGACTAGCGGGGGCCGCAGATACGCAGTATTTT | CASSQGGGLAGAADTQYF
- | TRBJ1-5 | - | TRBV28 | TGTGCCAGCGAGGGGCTGCGCAATCAGCCCCAGCATTTT | CASEGLRNQPQHF
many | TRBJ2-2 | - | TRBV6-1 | TGTGCCAGTACCTACACACAGGGTTTCACCGGGGAGCTGTTTTTT | CASTYTQGFTGELFF
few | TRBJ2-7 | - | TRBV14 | TGTGCCAGCAGCCAGACCAGGGATGTAGTCGAGCAGTACTTC | CASSQTRDVVEQYF
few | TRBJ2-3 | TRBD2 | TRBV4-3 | TGCGCCAGCAGCCAAACGACCATTATAAGCGGGAGAGACGCAGATACGCAGTATTTT | CASSQTTIISGRDADTQYF
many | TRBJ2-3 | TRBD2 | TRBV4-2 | TGTGCCAGCAGCCAAGAAAAGCGGGGACCGGGCACAGATACGCAGTATTTT | CASSQEKRGPGTDTQYF
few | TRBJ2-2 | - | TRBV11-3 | TGTGCCAGCAGCTTAGACAGGTCTGGGGAGCTGTTTTTT | CASSLDRSGELFF
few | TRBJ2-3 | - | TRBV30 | TGTGCCTGGAGTGTTCAAATAGATACGCAGTATTTT | CAWSVQIDTQYF
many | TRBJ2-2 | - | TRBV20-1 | TGCAGTGCTAGCGGTAGAGGGACCGGGGAGCTGTTTTTT | CSASGRGTGELFF
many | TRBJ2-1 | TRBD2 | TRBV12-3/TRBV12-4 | TGTGCCAGCAGTTTTGGAGCGGGGGGCAATGAGCAGTTCTTC | CASSFGAGGNEQFF
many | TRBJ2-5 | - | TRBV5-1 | TGCGCCAGCAGCTTGGAACAGGGCTCAACCCGGACCCAGTACTTC | CASSLEQGSTRTQYF
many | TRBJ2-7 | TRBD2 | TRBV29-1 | TGCAGCGTTGGGCGACTAGCGGGAGACCACGAGCAGTACTTC | CSVGRLAGDHEQYF